A single sample gave rise to the 25 T cell receptor beta chains below, sequenced in a study of shared clonotypes between healthy human individuals. Naive CD8 populations comprised CD45RO-negative cells positively selected for CCR7, excluding terminally differentiated effector memory CD45RA+ cells. Method: immunoSEQ multiplex PCR; TCRdb's copy keeps in-frame clones and lacks some. The sample includes about 2.2 million clones, 90% to 95% of them seen just once. Sequenced input: naive CD8+ T cells from PBMCs. All receptors come from a man aged 18-30 years in good health. Some clones in this sample may be carry-over from other donors' samples.

The chain employs TRBV10-2 and TRBJ2-1; D is undetermined. Germline V CDR1 and CDR2: WSHSY, SAAADI. The CDR3 contains 14 residues. V lost 3 bases and J lost 0, with 6 bases in between. Here the CDR3 reads CASSDGNSYNEQFF. As DNA, the CDR3 is TGCGCCAGCAGTGACGGCAACTCCTACAATGAGCAGTTCTTC.

The chain carries TRBV28 and TRBJ2-6, with D unresolved. Trimming stripped 8 bases from V and 0 bases from J, with 11 bases between. Germline CDR1 MDHEN, CDR2 SYDVKM. The CDR3 loop spans 15 amino acids. CDR3 sequence reads: CASFPRSSGANVLTF. The CDR3 DNA reads as TGTGCCAGCTTCCCAAGGAGCTCTGGGGCCAACGTCCTGACTTTC.

The chain links TRBV14 to TRBJ2-7; 10 bases agree with TRBD1. CDR3 length equals 13 residues. In germline, CDR1 is SGHDN, CDR2 FVKESK. V lost 6 bases, J lost 5 bases, and 4 bases stayed unmatched. This CDR3 is CASRGTGENEQYF. CDR3 DNA sequence: TGTGCCAGCAGAGGGACAGGGGAGAACGAGCAGTACTTC.

This chain connects TRBV21-1 to TRBJ1-2. TRBV21-1 is a documented pseudogene. The CDR3 runs 19 residues. The DNA for the CDR3 is TGTGCCAGCAGCATCACCGGGGGGGGACAGAACACCTCTAACTATGGCTACACCTTC. Amino acids: CASSITGGGQNTSNYGYTF.

This clone appeared once. This CDR3 reads CASSLGQGNQPQHF. In nucleotides, the CDR3 is TGTGCCAGCAGCCTAGGACAGGGCAATCAGCCCCAGCATTTT. The chain has TRBV7-2 and TRBJ1-5; 7 nucleotides match TRBD1. V shed 5 bases, J shed 2 bases, and the junction held 3 bases outside the gene matches. In germline, CDR1 is SGHTA, CDR2 FQGNSA. This CDR3 is built from 14 residues.

The chain has TRBV5-4 and TRBJ2-7, with a tentative D call TRBD1 (6 bases). Looked up from germline, CDR1 is SGHNT and CDR2 is YYREEE (reference sequence). Trimming left V 3 bases short and J 4 bases short, with 17 bases between. There are 15 residues in the CDR3. CDR3 DNA sequence: TGTGCCAGCAGCTACACAGGGCCTGGGGCTTACGAGCAGTACTTC. Encoded protein: CASSYTGPGAYEQYF. Supplemented by reference TRBV5-4 and TRBJ2-7, the full variable domain reads ETGVTQSPTHLIKTRGQQVTLRCSSQSGHNTVSWYQQALGQGPQFIFQYYREEENGRGNFPPRFSGLQFPNYSSELNVNALELDDSALYLCASSYTGPGAYEQYFGPGTRLTVT.

About this clone itself: The sample contains more than one DNA sequence encoding this CDR3. The chain couples TRBV7-6 to TRBJ2-5; 8 bases line up with TRBD2. The CDR3 is 14 amino acids. Germline CDR1 reads SGHVS; CDR2 reads FNYEAQ. V trimming: 5 bases; J trimming: 1 base; junction bases outside the gene matches: 3. The DNA of the CDR3 is TGTGCCAGCAGCCCCGGGAGGGGCCAAGAGACCCAGTACTTC. Amino acids: CASSPGRGQETQYF. Based on the CDR3 plus reference TRBV7-6 and TRBJ2-5, the full variable domain is GAGVSQSPRYKVTKRGQDVALRCDPISGHVSLYWYRQALGQGPEFLTYFNYEAQQDKSGLPNDRFSAERPEGSISTLTIQRTEQRDSAMYRCASSPGRGQETQYFGPGTRLLVL.

J is TRBJ2-2 and V is TRBV7-8; 7 bases line up with TRBD1. The CDR3 consists of 16 residues. V shed 2 bases, J shed 1 base, and the junction held 4 bases outside the gene matches. Per the germline V gene, CDR1 is SGHVS and CDR2 is FQNEAQ. In DNA, the CDR3 is TGTGCCAGCAGCTTAACAACAGGGGAGAACACCGGGGAGCTGTTTTTT. This gives the protein CASSLTTGENTGELFF.

As regards this clone: Other DNA sequences in the sample encode the same CDR3. The CDR3 loop reads CAWGTALNTEAFF. For the CDR3, the DNA is TGTGCCTGGGGGACAGCTCTGAACACTGAAGCTTTCTTT. The J gene is TRBJ1-1, the V gene TRBV30, with 7 bases aligning to TRBD1. This CDR3 has 13 residues. Germline V CDR1 and CDR2: GTSNPN, SVGIG (reference sequence). J gave up 0 bases and V 5 bases, and 3 bases lay outside the gene matches.

The chain carries TRBV5-5 and TRBJ1-1; 7 nucleotides agree with TRBD1. V was clipped by 4 bases and J by 4 bases; unmatched bases: 10. Germline V gene data show CDR1 as SGHKS and CDR2 as YYEKEE (reference sequence). The CDR3 sequence is 15 residues long. CDR3 protein: CASSPYAGGGTEAFF. In nucleotides, the CDR3 is TGTGCCAGCAGCCCATATGCAGGGGGAGGCACTGAAGCTTTCTTT.

CDR3 in amino acids: CASSSRLAGGPESDEQFF. The CDR3 DNA reads TGTGCCAGCAGTTCGAGACTAGCGGGAGGGCCTGAATCGGATGAGCAGTTCTTC. The chain combines TRBV27 with TRBJ2-1; 14 bases are shared with TRBD2. This CDR3 comprises 18 residues. Germline CDR1 reads MNHEY; CDR2 reads SMNVEV (reference sequence). V was clipped by 4 bases and J by 8 bases; unmatched bases: 13.

This chain uses TRBV28 with TRBJ2-7; tentatively, D is TRBD1 (6 bases). The V end was cut by 2 bases, the J end by 1 base, with 15 bases between. The CDR3 covers 16 residues. Germline V gene lookup returns CDR1 MDHEN and CDR2 SYDVKM. The CDR3 DNA follows: TGTGCCAGCAGTTTAAAAGGGGGTAGTCGGTCCTACGAGCAGTACTTC. Its translation: CASSLKGGSRSYEQYF.

V is TRBV4-3 and J is TRBJ2-2; D uncertain. This CDR3 comprises 14 residues. Trimming took 0 bases from V and 5 from J, leaving 7 bases between them. Germline-derived CDR1 and CDR2 are LGHNA and YSLEER. The CDR3: CASSQEGKTGELFF. The CDR3 nucleotides are TGCGCCAGCAGCCAAGAAGGGAAAACCGGGGAGCTGTTTTTT.

The chain joins TRBV27 to TRBJ2-7, with unresolved D. Germline CDR1 MNHEY, CDR2 SMNVEV (reference sequence). V was trimmed by 2 bases and J by 6 bases, leaving 14 bases between them. The CDR3 consists of 14 residues. CDR3 sequence reads: CASSLTGAVAEQYF. The CDR3 DNA is TGTGCCAGCAGTTTAACCGGAGCAGTAGCCGAGCAGTACTTC.

The chain combines TRBV7-3 with TRBJ2-3; the D gene is possibly TRBD2 (6 bases). Germline loops: CDR1 SGHTA, CDR2 FQGTGA. V was pared by 5 bases and J by 7 bases, with 19 bases between. This CDR3 has 15 residues. In DNA, the CDR3 is TGTGCCAGCAGCCGAGGGACTGGCCCAGGAAATACGCAGTATTTT. Protein product: CASSRGTGPGNTQYF.

V usage is TRBV9 and J usage is TRBJ2-2, with a possible D match to TRBD1 (5 bases). V was shortened by 4 bases and J by 0 bases, with 13 bases between the two germline ends. The CDR3 runs to 16 residues. The germline CDR1 and CDR2 sequences are SGDLS and YYNGEE. The CDR3 DNA reads TGTGCCAGCAGCAAACGACAGTCTCCGAACACCGGGGAGCTGTTTTTT. It codes for CASSKRQSPNTGELFF.

The chain combines TRBV5-1 with TRBJ2-1; D remains ambiguous. The CDR3 spans 17 residues. Germline lookup yields CDR1 SGHRS and CDR2 YFSETQ. V shed 0 bases and J shed 3 bases, with 16 bases lying between them. The CDR3 DNA follows: TGCGCCAGCAGCTTGGAGTCTAGGGCAGGTCTCTACAATGAGCAGTTCTTC. Translating it yields CASSLESRAGLYNEQFF.

As DNA, the CDR3 is TGTGCCAGCGCCGGAGTCTCCTACAATGAGCAGTTCTTC. This gives the protein CASAGVSYNEQFF. The genes are TRBV6-1 and TRBJ2-1; D is uncertain. The CDR3 loop spans 13 amino acids. Deletions cut 8 bases from V and 0 bases from J, with 8 bases between. Germline CDR1 and CDR2: MNHNS and SASEGT.

The chain couples TRBV5-5 to TRBJ2-1, with TRBD2 matching 7 bases. The CDR3 sequence is 17 residues long. The V segment lost 0 bases and the J segment 4 bases; nucleotides outside the gene matches: 10. From germline, CDR1 is SGHKS and CDR2 YYEKEE (reference sequence). DNA of the CDR3: TGTGCCAGCAGCTTGGCCGGATTAGCGGGTAGTTACAATGAGCAGTTCTTC. Protein product: CASSLAGLAGSYNEQFF.

CDR3 residues: CASSIPTGPTTAYYGYTF. For the CDR3, the DNA is TGTGCCAGCAGCATTCCTACCGGGCCTACTACAGCTTACTATGGCTACACCTTC. The rearrangement links TRBV28 to TRBJ1-2; D remains ambiguous. The CDR3 loop spans 18 amino acids. V lost 6 bases and J lost 3, with 26 bases in between. Per the germline V gene, CDR1 is MDHEN and CDR2 is SYDVKM.

V and J are TRBV9 and TRBJ1-2; D may be TRBD1 (5 bases). V gave up 4 bases and J gave up 0 bases, with 13 bases separating them. The CDR3 has 15 residues. Germline V gene data show CDR1 as SGDLS and CDR2 as YYNGEE. DNA for the CDR3: TGTGCCAGCAGCTCCCAGACAGTTACTAACTATGGCTACACCTTC. Translated, it gives CASSSQTVTNYGYTF.

The V call is TRBV19, the J call TRBJ1-3; D unclear. CDR1 and CDR2 (germline): LNHDA, SQIVND (reference sequence). The V and J ends lost 5 bases and 0 bases respectively, with 14 bases between them. This CDR3 has 16 amino acids. CDR3 sequence (DNA): TGTGCCAGTAGTCCCCGGGAGCGACGCTCTGGAAACACCATATATTTT. This translates into CASSPRERRSGNTIYF.

This chain joins TRBV30 and TRBJ2-1, with unresolved D. The CDR3 is 13 amino acids. CDR1 and CDR2 from the germline V gene are GTSNPN and SVGIG (reference sequence). The V end was cut by 0 bases, the J end by 8 bases, with 11 bases between. The CDR3 is CAWSVALGHEQFF. CDR3 sequence (DNA): TGTGCCTGGAGTGTAGCGCTAGGCCATGAGCAGTTCTTC.

The chain uses TRBV27 and TRBJ1-5; maybe TRBD1 (6 bases). The length of the CDR3 is 18 residues. Per germline, CDR1 MNHEY and CDR2 SMNVEV (reference sequence). V was pared by 3 bases and J by 3 bases, with 21 bases between. In DNA, the CDR3 is TGTGCCAGCAGTTTCGGTTCCGCCAGGGGTTATCCCAATCAGCCCCAGCATTTT. It specifies CASSFGSARGYPNQPQHF.

This chain uses TRBV7-8 with TRBJ2-7; TRBD1 is a possible D gene (6 bases). Looked up from germline, CDR1 is SGHVS and CDR2 is FQNEAQ. The V end was cut by 1 base, the J end by 0 bases, with 10 bases between. The CDR3 spans 15 residues. The CDR3 sequence is CASSLGWTVSYEQYF. For the CDR3, the DNA is TGTGCCAGCAGCTTAGGTTGGACAGTCTCCTACGAGCAGTACTTC.